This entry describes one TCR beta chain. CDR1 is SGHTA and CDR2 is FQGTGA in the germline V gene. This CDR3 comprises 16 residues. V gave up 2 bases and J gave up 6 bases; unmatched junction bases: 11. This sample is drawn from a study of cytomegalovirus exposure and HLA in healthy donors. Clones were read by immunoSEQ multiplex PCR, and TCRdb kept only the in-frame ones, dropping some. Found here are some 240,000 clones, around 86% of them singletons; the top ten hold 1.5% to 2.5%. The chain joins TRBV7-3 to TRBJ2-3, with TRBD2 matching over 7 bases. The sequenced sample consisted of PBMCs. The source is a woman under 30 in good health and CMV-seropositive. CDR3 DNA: TGTGCCAGCAGCTTACCTTCTGCTGCGGGAGTCGATACGCAGTATTTT. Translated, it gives CASSLPSAAGVDTQYF. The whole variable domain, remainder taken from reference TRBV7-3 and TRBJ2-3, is GAGVSQTPSNKVTEKGKYVELRCDPISGHTALYWYRQSLGQGPEFLIYFQGTGAADDSGLPNDRFFAVRPEGSVSTLKIQRTERGDSAVYLCASSLPSAAGVDTQYFGPGTRLTVL.